This T cell receptor beta chain stems from a study of blood T cell repertoires in COVID-19. Study at large: The origin of the acute and convalescent COVID-19 samples was the United States, Italy and Spain.

The method was immunoSEQ multiplex PCR; TCRdb's version includes in-frame clones alone and lacks a portion of them. The sample has some 80,000 clones; around 90% are singletons. The specimen was peripheral blood. The receptor comes from a woman aged 45 to 65 with active or convalescent COVID-19.

The CDR3 DNA reads as TGCAGTGCCTCTACAGATGGCTACACCTTC. This sequence encodes CSASTDGYTF. The rearrangement joins TRBV20-1 to TRBJ1-2; D ambiguous. The ends were cut back, 6 bases at V and 6 bases at J, with 8 bases in the middle. The V gene's germline CDR1 is DFQATT and CDR2 SNEGSKA (reference sequence). The CDR3 runs to 10 residues.